This record looks at one T cell receptor (beta chain) sequence and its context. The sample comes from a study of shared clonotypes between healthy human individuals. The table came from immunoSEQ multiplex PCR; TCRdb's copy has only in-frame clones and leaves some out. The sample includes about a million clones, around three quarters of them seen just once. Germline V gene sequence: CDR1 SGHVS, CDR2 FNYEAQ. V lost 1 base to trimming and J lost 4 bases, with 10 bases between them. The CDR3 consists of 14 residues. This TCR was sampled from a man aged 18 to 30 in good health. Some clones in this sample may be carry-over from other donors' samples. Sequenced sample: memory CD4+ T cells from PBMCs. Subset specified: CD45RA-negative fraction. This rearrangement joins TRBV7-6 to TRBJ2-5; D is possibly TRBD1 or TRBD2 (6 bases each). CDR3 in amino acids: CASSLGRGGETQYF. The CDR3, as DNA: TGTGCCAGCAGCTTAGGCAGGGGAGGAGAGACCCAGTACTTC.